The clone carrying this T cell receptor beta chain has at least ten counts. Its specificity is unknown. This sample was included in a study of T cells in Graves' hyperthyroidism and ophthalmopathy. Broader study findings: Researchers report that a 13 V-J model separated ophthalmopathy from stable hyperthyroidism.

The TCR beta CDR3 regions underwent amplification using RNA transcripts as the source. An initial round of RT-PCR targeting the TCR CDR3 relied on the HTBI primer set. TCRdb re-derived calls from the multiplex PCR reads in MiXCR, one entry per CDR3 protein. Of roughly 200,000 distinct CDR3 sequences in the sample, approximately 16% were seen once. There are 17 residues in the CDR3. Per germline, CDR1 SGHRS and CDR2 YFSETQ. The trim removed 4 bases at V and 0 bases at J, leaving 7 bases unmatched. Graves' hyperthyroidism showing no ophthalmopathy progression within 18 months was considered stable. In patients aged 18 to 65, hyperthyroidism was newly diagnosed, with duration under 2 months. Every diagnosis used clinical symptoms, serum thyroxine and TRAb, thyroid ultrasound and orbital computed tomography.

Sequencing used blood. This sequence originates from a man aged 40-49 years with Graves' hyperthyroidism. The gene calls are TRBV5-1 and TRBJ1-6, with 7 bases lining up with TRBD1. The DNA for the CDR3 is TGCGCCAGCAGCACGGGACAGCACAGCTCCTATAATTCACCCCTCCACTTT. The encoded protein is CASSTGQHSSYNSPLHF.